This T cell receptor beta chain was retrieved from a study of T cells in women clearing cervical HPV infection. About this clone itself: Its antigen is unidentified.

Using immunoSEQ multiplex PCR, the repertoire was profiled, and TCRdb retains in-frame clones only, with some absent. The sample table sets out 18,000 or so clones. Study conclusions and caveats: Unknown T-cell numbers per sample may underlie the richness differences.

Source material: blood buffy coat. The TCR was taken from a woman between 18 and 70 years old with a cervical HPV16 infection that either progressed to CIN3+ or cleared (not recorded which).

The sequenced part of the CDR3 DNA is TGTGCCAGCTCACCCAGGGGATGGCCC. Protein product: CASSPRGWP. The entire CDR3 is CASSPRGWPQHF. The genes are TRBV18 and TRBJ1-5; D is perhaps TRBD1 (6 bases). The read falls 3 residues short of the CDR3 end, and the missing part is taken from the germline J gene. The CDR3 contains 12 residues. CDR1 is KGHSH and CDR2 is LQKENI in the germline V gene. V was cut by 3 bases and J by 9 bases, with 9 bases left in between. The whole variable domain, filled in from reference TRBV18 and TRBJ1-5, reads NAGVMQNPRHLVRRRGQEARLRCSPMKGHSHVYWYRQLPEEGLKFMVYLQKENIIDESGMPKERFSAEFPKEGPSILRIQQVVRGDSAAYFCASSPRGWPQHFGDGTRLSIL.